What follows is one TCR beta chain and its context. Antigen specificity is unknown. This sample is part of a study of T-cell memory formation after mild COVID-19. Findings of the study overall: Clonal second-wave expansions that peaked on day 37 had unconfirmed SARS-CoV-2 specificity. Clones that contracted from day 15 to 85 had balanced CD4/CD8; later expanders were CD4+ biased. The appearance of some responding clones in pre-infection memory suggested that cross-reactive memory joined. Among CD4+ contracting clones, most were CM and EM, and CD8+ ones EMRA.

One entry per CDR3 protein, called by TCRdb with MiXCR from the 5' RACE reads. Of approximately 110,000 distinct CDR3 sequences listed, 22% are singletons. Sequenced input: PBMCs or a T cell subset sorted from them (not recorded which). This receptor was obtained from a man aged 18 to 35 who had mild COVID-19 (a few samples of this study predate the infection). Cell type and time point are not known.

The CDR3 protein is CASRPSGGSYNEQFF. As DNA, the CDR3 is TGTGCCAGCAGGCCTAGCGGGGGCTCCTACAATGAGCAGTTCTTC. V and J are TRBV6-2 or TRBV6-3 and TRBJ2-1; 10 positions match TRBD2. The CDR3 has 15 amino acids. Trimming cost V 6 bases and J 0 bases; bases outside gene matches: 2. CDR1 and CDR2 (germline): MNHEY, SVGEGT.